Following are 3 T cell receptor beta chains from one sample sequenced in a study of cytomegalovirus exposure and HLA in healthy donors. A multiplex PCR was run with 60 Vbeta primers and 13 Jbeta primers. Using immunoSEQ multiplex PCR, the repertoire was profiled, and TCRdb retains in-frame clones only, with some absent. The profile shows over 250,000 clones, 75% to 90% of them singletons. The sequencing input was PBMCs. These receptors were obtained from a man between 40 and 49 years old in good health and CMV-seropositive.

V is TRBV7-3 and J is TRBJ2-1, with TRBD1 identical over 9 bases. The CDR3 length is 13 residues. Germline assignment: CDR1 SGHTA and CDR2 FQGTGA. J gave up 12 bases and V 5 bases, and 8 bases lay outside the gene matches. The DNA of the CDR3 is TGTGCCAGCAGCATCCGGGACAGGGCGCCGCAGTTCTTC. Its protein product is CASSIRDRAPQFF.

The chain couples TRBV16 to TRBJ2-7; possible D gene TRBD2, 7 bases. This CDR3 has 15 residues. Trimming pared 2 bases from V and 2 bases from J, leaving 13 bases between. CDR1 is KGHSY, CDR2 FQNENV, per germline. This CDR3 is CASSQGGAAPYEQYF. In DNA form, the CDR3 reads TGTGCCAGCAGCCAAGGGGGGGCGGCTCCCTACGAGCAGTACTTC.

The chain carries TRBV14 and TRBJ2-7, with D unclear. Deletions cut 3 bases from V and 4 bases from J, with 7 bases between. Germline CDR1 reads SGHDN; CDR2 reads FVKESK. This CDR3 has 12 amino acids. This chain's CDR3 is CASSHRVYEQYF. The CDR3 DNA follows: TGTGCCAGCAGCCACCGGGTATACGAGCAGTACTTC.